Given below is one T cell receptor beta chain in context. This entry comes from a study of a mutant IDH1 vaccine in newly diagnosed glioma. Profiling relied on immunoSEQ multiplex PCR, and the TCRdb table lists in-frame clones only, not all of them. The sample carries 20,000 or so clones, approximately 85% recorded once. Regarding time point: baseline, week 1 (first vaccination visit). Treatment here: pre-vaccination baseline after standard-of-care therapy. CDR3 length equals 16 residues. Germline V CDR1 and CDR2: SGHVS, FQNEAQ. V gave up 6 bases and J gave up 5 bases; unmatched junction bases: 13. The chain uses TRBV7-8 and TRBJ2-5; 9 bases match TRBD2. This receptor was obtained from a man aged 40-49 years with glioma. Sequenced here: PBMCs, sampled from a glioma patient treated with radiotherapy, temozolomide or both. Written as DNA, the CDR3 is TGTGCCAGCAGATCCCGTATAGCGGGAGAGGGGGAGACCCAGTACTTC. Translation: CASRSRIAGEGETQYF.